This entry lists 18 T cell receptor beta chains sequenced from one sample in a study of radiation and T cells in renal cell carcinoma. Time point denoted: baseline pretreatment blood. Described treatment: 15 Gy SBRT to primary tumor, nephrectomy 4 weeks later. TCRdb keeps only in-frame clones here, not all; method: immunoSEQ multiplex PCR. The data show 130,000 or so clones, approximately 90% seen once. The starting material was blood, obtained from a patient whose treatment included radiotherapy and nephrectomy. All receptors come from a woman in her forties or fifties with renal cell carcinoma.

This clone was counted once. V usage is TRBV20-1 and J usage is TRBJ1-2; TRBD1 is a possible D gene (5 bases). Germline V gives CDR1 DFQATT, CDR2 SNEGSKA (reference sequence). The V end lost 5 bases, the J end lost 5 bases, and 9 bases lay between the germline ends. The CDR3 spans 11 residues. The CDR3 spells CSAGTAYGYTF. DNA of the CDR3: TGCAGTGCTGGGACCGCTTATGGCTACACCTTC.

This chain uses TRBV7-3 with TRBJ2-5; the D is unclear. CDR1 is SGHTA, CDR2 FQGTGA, per germline. The V end was cut by 1 base, the J end by 1 base, with 10 bases between. This CDR3 comprises 15 residues. CDR3 nucleotide sequence: TGTGCCAGCAGCTTAAGTGGTAATCTCCAAGAGACCCAGTACTTC. It encodes CASSLSGNLQETQYF. Drawing the rest from reference TRBV7-3 and TRBJ2-5, the complete variable domain is GAGVSQTPSNKVTEKGKYVELRCDPISGHTALYWYRQSLGQGPEFLIYFQGTGAADDSGLPNDRFFAVRPEGSVSTLKIQRTERGDSAVYLCASSLSGNLQETQYFGPGTRLLVL.

The chain joins TRBV11-1 to TRBJ1-1, with D tentatively TRBD1 (5 bases). Germline V gene sequence: CDR1 SGHAT, CDR2 FQDESV (reference sequence). The germline V and J ends were trimmed by 0 bases and 1 base, with 9 bases remaining between them. The CDR3 contains 15 residues. CDR3 sequence: CASSLAGRTNTEAFF. The CDR3 nucleotides read TGTGCCAGCAGCTTAGCGGGACGGACGAACACTGAAGCTTTCTTT.

This chain links TRBV6-1 with TRBJ2-2; the match to TRBD2 covers 7 bases. The CDR3 has 15 amino acids. V trimming: 3 bases; J trimming: 3 bases; junction bases outside the gene matches: 4. Germline lookup yields CDR1 MNHNS and CDR2 SASEGT. The CDR3 DNA is TGTGCCAGCAGTGAGTTTGGGGGGGACACCGGGGAGCTGTTTTTT. Translating gives CASSEFGGDTGELFF.

The gene calls are TRBV5-1 and TRBJ2-3; perhaps D is TRBD1 or TRBD2 (6 bases each). V gave up 1 base and J gave up 1 base, with 13 bases separating them. This CDR3 has 16 amino acids. From germline, CDR1 is SGHRS and CDR2 YFSETQ. The CDR3 nucleotides are TGCGCCAGCAGCTTGCGAGGGGGGCCGGGCACAGATACGCAGTATTTT. Translating gives CASSLRGGPGTDTQYF.

The genes are TRBV28 and TRBJ1-2; 7 nucleotides agree with TRBD1. Germline values: CDR1 MDHEN, CDR2 SYDVKM. J gave up 5 bases and V 6 bases, and 9 bases lay outside the gene matches. The CDR3 extends over 14 amino acids. Written as DNA, the CDR3 is TGTGCCAGCAGAGTACAGGGGAGGGATTATGGCTACACCTTC. Protein: CASRVQGRDYGYTF.

CDR3 residues: CSTGTRHTDTQYF. CDR3 coding DNA: TGCAGCACCGGGACACGGCACACAGATACGCAGTATTTT. The chain combines TRBV29-1 with TRBJ2-3, with D possibly being TRBD1 (6 bases). The CDR3 totals 13 residues. V lost 8 bases and J 2 bases, leaving 14 bases between the germline ends. The V gene's germline CDR1 is SQVTM and CDR2 ANQGSEA.

This chain uses TRBV19 with TRBJ2-3; 7 bases align to TRBD1. V was clipped by 3 bases and J by 8 bases; unmatched bases: 2. CDR1 and CDR2 (germline): LNHDA, SQIVND (reference sequence). CDR3 length: 12 residues. CDR3 loop: CASSMSGGTQYF. Written as DNA, the CDR3 is TGTGCCAGTAGTATGTCAGGGGGTACGCAGTATTTT.

The chain uses TRBV6-5 and TRBJ2-7, with a tentative D call TRBD2 (6 bases). Trimming pared 11 bases from V and 3 bases from J, leaving 11 bases between. This CDR3 has 11 amino acids. From germline, CDR1 is MNHEY and CDR2 SVGAGI. The CDR3 DNA reads as TGTGCCGCATGGGGGGACTACGAGCAGTACTTC. Its translation: CAAWGDYEQYF.

The V call is TRBV7-2, the J call TRBJ2-2; D ambiguous. This CDR3 is built from 13 residues. CDR1 SGHTA and CDR2 FQGNSA come from the germline V gene. V lost 1 base and J 7 bases, leaving 7 bases between the germline ends. Here the CDR3 reads CASSLGGHGELFF. CDR3 in DNA: TGTGCCAGCAGCTTAGGGGGTCACGGGGAGCTGTTTTTT.

In nucleotides, the CDR3 is TGTGCCAGTAGTATAAGGTGGTGGAGCGAGCAGTACTTC. Protein product: CASSIRWWSEQYF. The genes are TRBV19 and TRBJ2-7; D gene ambiguous. Trimming shortened V by 2 bases and J by 6 bases, and 11 bases separated the two germline ends. The CDR3 is 13 amino acids. CDR1 is LNHDA, CDR2 SQIVND, per germline (reference sequence).

The V call is TRBV7-2, the J call TRBJ1-1, with TRBD1 matching over 8 bases. Germline CDR1 SGHTA, CDR2 FQGNSA. Trimming removed 6 bases from V and 5 bases from J; junction bases left unmatched: 5. The CDR3 is made up of 13 amino acids. CDR3 protein: CASRDRERTEAFF. CDR3 coding DNA: TGTGCCAGCAGGGACAGGGAGAGGACTGAAGCTTTCTTT. The whole variable domain, filled in from reference TRBV7-2 and TRBJ1-1, reads GAGVSQSPSNKVTEKGKDVELRCDPISGHTALYWYRQSLGQGLEFLIYFQGNSAPDKSGLPSDRFSAERTGGSVSTLTIQRTQQEDSAVYLCASRDRERTEAFFGQGTRLTVV.

CDR3 protein: CASRGQGLSSYEQYF. CDR3 in DNA: TGTGCCAGCAGGGGACAGGGTTTGAGCTCCTACGAGCAGTACTTC. The V gene is TRBV6-5, the J gene TRBJ2-7, with 9 bases identical to TRBD1. Germline-derived CDR1 and CDR2 are MNHEY and SVGAGI. The ends lost 6 bases at V and 0 bases at J; junction bases unmatched: 6. The CDR3 sequence is 15 residues long.

This chain uses TRBV11-2 with TRBJ2-2, with TRBD1 matching 8 bases. J lost 1 base, V lost 5 bases, and 6 bases had no gene match. This CDR3 spans 16 amino acids. The germline CDR1 and CDR2 sequences are SGHAT and FQNNGV. CDR3 in DNA: TGTGCCAGCAGCGGGAGGACAGGGAGGAACACCGGGGAGCTGTTTTTT. Its protein is CASSGRTGRNTGELFF. The full variable domain, with the rest looked up from reference TRBV11-2 and TRBJ2-2, is EAGVAQSPRYKIIEKRQSVAFWCNPISGHATLYWYQQILGQGPKLLIQFQNNGVVDDSQLPKDRFSAERLKGVDSTLKIQPAKLEDSAVYLCASSGRTGRNTGELFFGEGSRLTVL.

The chain has TRBV5-1 and TRBJ1-5, with D possibly being TRBD1 (5 bases). The ends were cut back, 1 base at V and 2 bases at J, with 10 bases in the middle. Germline-derived CDR1 and CDR2 are SGHRS and YFSETQ. This CDR3 region has 15 residues. CDR3 nucleotides: TGCGCCAGCAGCTTGTCGGGGCTGGGCAATCAGCCCCAGCATTTT. This sequence encodes CASSLSGLGNQPQHF.

The V call is TRBV19, the J call TRBJ1-1; 8 nucleotides align to TRBD1. Trimming cost V 1 base and J 4 bases; bases outside gene matches: 5. The CDR3 is 15 amino acids. Germline V gene lookup returns CDR1 LNHDA and CDR2 SQIVND (reference sequence). The CDR3 loop reads CASSIAQGAGTEAFF. The CDR3 DNA sequence: TGTGCCAGTAGTATAGCGCAGGGGGCGGGCACTGAAGCTTTCTTT.

V is TRBV4-3 and J is TRBJ1-2, with D possibly TRBD1 on 5 matching bases. CDR1 LGHNA and CDR2 YSLEER come from the germline V gene. Trimming cost V 0 bases and J 6 bases, with 11 bases left between them. The CDR3 has 14 amino acids. The CDR3 region is CASSQDRQSHGYTF. CDR3 in DNA: TGCGCCAGCAGCCAAGATCGACAGAGCCATGGCTACACCTTC.

V gene TRBV29-1 combines with J gene TRBJ2-5, with D maybe TRBD1 (5 bases). CDR3 length: 12 residues. Germline CDR1 SQVTM, CDR2 ANQGSEA. The CDR3 nucleotides are TGCGGAGTGTGGGGCGTTGGGGAGACCCAGTACTTC. This sequence encodes CGVWGVGETQYF.